The 3 T cell receptor beta chains presented below share a single source sample, sequenced in a study of low-dose radiotherapy and immunotherapy resistance in tumors. Priming of first-strand cDNA relied on TRAV- and TRBV-specific primers (covering alpha and beta chains). TCR amplification involved approximately 20 PCR cycles with a constant-region primer and V-primer adapter. TCRdb re-analysed the reads in MiXCR, keeping a single row per CDR3 protein. Of over 70,000 distinct CDR3 sequences listed, more than 25% were seen once; the top ten hold 11%. Time point here: before trial treatment. The sequenced sample was PBMCs, obtained before treatment. Receptors were obtained from a female donor with ovarian cancer.

In its sample, this clonotype was seen many times. CDR3 DNA sequence: TGCGCCAGCAGCTTGAGTCCGGGGGGTTCAGATACGCAGTATTTT. Translation: CASSLSPGGSDTQYF. The genes are TRBV5-1 and TRBJ2-3, with 7 bases fitting TRBD2. The CDR3 sequence is 15 residues long. CDR1 SGHRS and CDR2 YFSETQ come from the germline V gene. Germline trimming cut 1 base from V and 4 bases from J; bases unmatched to any gene: 6.

The genes are TRBV6-1 and TRBJ1-5; D remains ambiguous. Trimming pared 8 bases from V and 1 base from J, leaving 12 bases between. CDR1 is MNHNS, CDR2 SASEGT, per germline. This CDR3 is built from 14 residues. CDR3 loop: CASVSLGSNQPQHF. The CDR3 nucleotides are TGTGCCAGCGTCTCCCTCGGGAGCAATCAGCCCCAGCATTTT.

V is TRBV19 and J is TRBJ1-5; D remains unclear. The CDR3 is 15 amino acids. The V end lost 4 bases, the J end lost 5 bases, and 15 bases lay between the germline ends. CDR1 and CDR2 from the germline V gene are LNHDA and SQIVND (reference sequence). The CDR3 DNA follows: TGTGCCAGTAGTAAAGGTGGGCAGCTGTATCAGCCCCAGCATTTT. This codes for CASSKGGQLYQPQHF.